These 8 T cell receptor beta chains came from one sample sequenced in a study of OX40 agonist ivuxolimab in advanced cancers. Generated by immunoSEQ multiplex PCR, the TCRdb table keeps only in-frame clones and is missing some. The data show fewer than 85,000 clones, with 92% seen just once and around 0.53% held by the top ten. Sequencing used CD4+ or CD8+ T cells sorted from blood, obtained in a trial of the OX40 agonist ivuxolimab. These receptors all stem from an adult with an advanced solid tumor such as melanoma, head and neck, liver or kidney cancer.

The V call is TRBV7-2, the J call TRBJ1-3; D remains ambiguous. In germline, CDR1 is SGHTA, CDR2 FQGNSA. The CDR3 runs to 15 residues. The V end lost 3 bases, the J end lost 0 bases, and 9 bases lay between the germline ends. The CDR3 here is CASSFGSSSGNTIYF. The CDR3 nucleotides are TGTGCCAGCAGCTTTGGGTCCAGCTCTGGAAACACCATATATTTT.

The V gene is TRBV5-1, the J gene TRBJ1-1; 9 nucleotides line up with TRBD1. The V gene end was trimmed by 2 bases and the J gene end by 4 bases; junction bases not matched to a gene: 6. The CDR3 contains 15 residues. Germline CDR1 and CDR2: SGHRS and YFSETQ. The CDR3 is CASSLRTGESTEAFF. CDR3 coding DNA: TGCGCCAGCAGCTTAAGGACAGGGGAGAGCACTGAAGCTTTCTTT.

The chain combines TRBV6-5 with TRBJ2-1; D is possibly TRBD1 (5 bases). V dropped 4 bases and J dropped 2 bases, with 12 bases sitting between them. The CDR3 runs to 15 residues. From germline, CDR1 is MNHEY and CDR2 SVGAGI. The DNA of the CDR3 is TGTGCCAGCAGTTCCGACAGAACTACCTACAATGAGCAGTTCTTC. Translated, it gives CASSSDRTTYNEQFF.

This clone was counted once. This chain links TRBV18 with TRBJ2-5, with D possibly TRBD2 on 6 matching bases. The length of the CDR3 is 16 residues. V lost 2 bases and J 5 bases, leaving 18 bases between the germline ends. Per germline, CDR1 KGHSH and CDR2 LQKENI. CDR3 amino acids: CASSPTRAIAGETQYF. The CDR3 DNA reads TGTGCCAGCTCACCAACAAGGGCAATCGCGGGGGAGACCCAGTACTTC. Based on the CDR3 plus reference TRBV18 and TRBJ2-5, the full variable domain is NAGVMQNPRHLVRRRGQEARLRCSPMKGHSHVYWYRQLPEEGLKFMVYLQKENIIDESGMPKERFSAEFPKEGPSILRIQQVVRGDSAAYFCASSPTRAIAGETQYFGPGTRLLVL.

The V gene is TRBV7-9, the J gene TRBJ2-5; a possible D gene is TRBD1 (6 bases). Germline CDR1 and CDR2: SEHNR and FQNEAQ (reference sequence). V lost 5 bases, J lost 4 bases, and 14 bases lay in between. CDR3 length: 14 amino acids. CDR3 DNA: TGTGCCAGCAGCCCAGGTGGACAGACAGAGACCCAGTACTTC. Residues: CASSPGGQTETQYF.

The chain couples TRBV2 to TRBJ1-5, with D maybe TRBD1 (6 bases). Germline CDR1 reads SNHLY; CDR2 reads FYNNEI. Trimming stripped 6 bases from V and 0 bases from J, with 15 bases between. The CDR3 spans 16 residues. CDR3 DNA sequence: TGTGCCAGCAGGGGGACACTTTGGGCTAGCAATCAGCCCCAGCATTTT. Its protein product is CASRGTLWASNQPQHF.

The chain employs TRBV10-3 and TRBJ2-5; D remains ambiguous. Trimming removed 6 bases at V and 2 bases at J, with 4 bases between. The CDR3 is 11 residues long. CDR1 is ENHRY, CDR2 SYGVKD, per germline. In nucleotides, the CDR3 is TGTGCCATCAGAGGGCAAGAGACCCAGTACTTC. Its translation is CAIRGQETQYF.

J is TRBJ2-3 and V is TRBV4-2, with unresolved D. Germline CDR1 is LGHNA and CDR2 is YNFKEQ. This CDR3 contains 12 residues. V was trimmed by 5 bases and J by 1 base, leaving 4 bases between them. The CDR3 bases are TGTGCCAGCAGCGCACGCACAGATACGCAGTATTTT. It specifies CASSARTDTQYF.